This T cell receptor (beta chain) was recovered during a study of OX40 agonist ivuxolimab in advanced cancers. About the full investigation: Ivuxolimab, which targeted the costimulatory receptor OX40 (CD134), was an agonistic, fully human IgG2 monoclonal antibody. A male proportion of around 83% and a mean age of roughly 58 years, ranging from roughly 23 to 90, were recorded for the dose-escalation cohort. Among the approximately 50 dose-escalation patients, some 19 had hepatocellular carcinoma, roughly 15 melanoma, 9 renal cell carcinoma and 9 head and neck cancer. The point of sequencing TCRbeta in the periphery was to test whether ivuxolimab changed TCR sequence diversity and drove clonal T-cell expansion. Patients were allowed to have had prior anti-PD-1, anti-PD-L1 or anti-CTLA-4 therapy, and 40% of the dose-escalation patients had previously received checkpoint inhibitors. Intravenous ivuxolimab was administered to patients every 2 weeks at six dose levels: 0.01, 0.1, 0.3, 1.5, 3 and 10 mg/kg. Partial responses were achieved by three dose-escalation patients, of whom one had hepatocellular carcinoma and two had cutaneous melanoma. The paper describes the monotherapy dose-escalation part (N ≈ 49 patients) of the phase I trial of ivuxolimab. Findings and caveats that apply to the study as a whole: The antigen specificity of the clonally expanded peripheral T cells was not determined. At doses of 0.1 to 3.0 mg/kg, clonal expansion of both CD4+ and CD8+ T cells in blood was seen between baseline and week 6. After ivuxolimab, CD8+ T cells had more expanded clones than CD4+ T cells on average. In partial responders in the 0.1-3.0 mg/kg groups, normalized peripheral clonal expansion was found to be among the lowest, especially among CD8+ T cells. Low levels of normalized T-cell clonal expansion were also shown by some nonresponding patients.

For sequencing of the TCRbeta CDR3 region, genomic DNA was extracted from the sorted cells. The immunoSEQ Assay was used to sequence the TCRbeta CDR3 regions. In its TCRdb copy, this immuneACCESS table keeps in-frame sequences only and misses some clones. Where compared with another copy, unresolved V genes explain less than half of these, and the others have no known cause. The sample yields 98,000 or so clones; more than 85% were counted once. The biggest ten clones account for 0.8% to 0.9% of the sample. In the case of this clone: What this receptor recognizes is not known. The input lacks base qualities; no much larger clone sits a single base away.

The trial excluded patients who had a history of autoimmune disease or were on systemic immunosuppression. Peripheral blood for TCR sequencing was collected from all dose cohorts at baseline, on cycle 4 day 1, and on cycle 7 day 1. Samples came from an open-label, multicenter, first-in-human phase I dose-escalation trial of ivuxolimab. The trial enrolled adults with locally advanced or metastatic head and neck squamous cell, hepatocellular, melanoma or renal cell carcinoma. Before TCR sequencing, CD4+ T cells and CD8+ T cells were sorted from peripheral blood as separate populations. Measured from the cysteine to the phenylalanine, the CDR3 is 14 residues long. This entry keeps only the CDR3 DNA: 42 bases, framed from base 1. Relative to germline, V is missing 5 bases and J is missing 2 bases, with 2 bases of the junction outside any gene match. Sequences SNHLY (CDR1) and FYNNEI (CDR2) are obtained from the germline V gene.

The sequence was collected from an adult with an advanced solid tumor such as melanoma, head and neck, liver or kidney cancer. This sequence uses TRBV2 and TRBJ2-1, and 8 junction bases match TRBD1. The starting material was CD4+ or CD8+ T cells sorted from blood, obtained in a trial of the OX40 agonist ivuxolimab. The CDR3 is CASSLQGAYNEQFF. The DNA sequence is given as TGTGCCAGCAGTTTACAGGGGGCCTACAATGAGCAGTTCTTC.